This TCR beta chain is from a study of blood T cell repertoires in COVID-19. Germline V gives CDR1 MGHRA, CDR2 YSYEKL. CDR3 length equals 17 residues. V lost 2 bases to trimming and J lost 6 bases; unmatched junction nucleotides: 15. TCRdb keeps only in-frame clones here, not all; method: immunoSEQ multiplex PCR. The sample lists about 160,000 clones, about 89% occurring once. The receptor was isolated from a man older than 75 with acute or convalescent COVID-19. The sample consisted of peripheral blood. This sequence joins TRBV4-1 and TRBJ1-2; 7 nucleotides agree with TRBD1. The CDR3 sequence is CASSQSVLRGPSHGYTF. The CDR3 region has the DNA TGCGCCAGCAGCCAATCTGTCTTAAGGGGGCCTTCCCATGGCTACACCTTC.